Listed below are T cell receptor beta chains from one sample, sequenced in a study of T cell responses to AZD1222 COVID-19 vaccine. Assay: immunoSEQ multiplex PCR; the TCRdb copy retains only in-frame clones and omits some. The sample yields 120,000 or so clones, 92% seen once. This specimen was peripheral blood, taken on day 0 of AZD1222 vaccination. These receptors were obtained from an adult in good health. CDR3s include the opening cysteine and the closing phenylalanine or tryptophan. A D gene is named only where the DNA matches it firmly. The listing skips clone size in some rows; elsewhere it reads once, few, many or a size class.

D gene,V gene,J gene,clone size,CDR3 protein,CDR3 DNA
NA,TRBV7-3,TRBJ2-1,NA,CASSSRGNEQFF,TGTGCCAGCAGCTCCCGGGGGAATGAGCAGTTCTTC
NA,TRBV2,TRBJ2-7,NA,CASSIRVNEQYF,TGTGCCAGCAGTATCCGAGTAAACGAGCAGTACTTC
NA,TRBV10-3,TRBJ2-7,NA,CAISEGHLDEQYF,TGTGCCATCAGTGAGGGACACCTCGACGAGCAGTACTTC
TRBD1,TRBV20-1,TRBJ1-4,NA,CSASTTGATNEKLFF,TGCAGTGCCAGTACCACAGGGGCGACTAATGAAAAACTGTTTTTT
TRBD2,TRBV27,TRBJ2-1,NA,CASSLGPTSGSQGGNEQFF,TGTGCCAGCAGTTTAGGCCCTACTAGCGGGAGTCAGGGAGGCAATGAGCAGTTCTTC
NA,TRBV11-3,TRBJ1-4,NA,CASSLSNRSDNEKLFF,TGTGCCAGCAGCTTATCAAACAGGTCAGATAATGAAAAACTGTTTTTT
NA,TRBV6-1,TRBJ1-5,NA,CASSEQGGRQPQHF,TGTGCCAGCAGTGAACAGGGAGGAAGACAGCCCCAGCATTTT
NA,TRBV3-1/TRBV3-2,TRBJ2-7,NA,CASSQVPSRGPYEQYF,TGTGCCAGCAGCCAAGTTCCATCCCGAGGGCCTTACGAGCAGTACTTC
NA,TRBV19,TRBJ1-1,NA,CASSIVSNTEAFF,TGTGCCAGTAGTATAGTCAGTAACACTGAAGCTTTCTTT
NA,TRBV5-4,TRBJ1-5,NA,CASSLGGYRNQPQHF,TGTGCCAGCAGCTTGGGGGGATATCGGAATCAGCCCCAGCATTTT
NA,TRBV19,TRBJ2-3,few,CASSIRAGTSTDTQYF,TGTGCCAGTAGTATCCGAGCGGGCACTAGCACAGATACGCAGTATTTT
TRBD1,TRBV5-1,TRBJ1-2,NA,CASSPGQGAGYTF,TGCGCCAGCAGCCCAGGACAGGGGGCAGGCTACACCTTC
TRBD1,TRBV6-5,TRBJ2-7,NA,CASRTGTNEQYF,TGTGCCAGCAGGACAGGGACGAACGAGCAGTACTTC
NA,TRBV30,TRBJ2-6,NA,CAWSIFRLNSGANVLTF,TGTGCCTGGAGTATATTCCGACTAAACTCTGGGGCCAACGTCCTGACTTTC
TRBD2,TRBV9,TRBJ2-3,once,CASSVAGGLGADTQYF,TGTGCCAGCAGCGTAGCGGGAGGGCTGGGGGCAGATACGCAGTATTTT